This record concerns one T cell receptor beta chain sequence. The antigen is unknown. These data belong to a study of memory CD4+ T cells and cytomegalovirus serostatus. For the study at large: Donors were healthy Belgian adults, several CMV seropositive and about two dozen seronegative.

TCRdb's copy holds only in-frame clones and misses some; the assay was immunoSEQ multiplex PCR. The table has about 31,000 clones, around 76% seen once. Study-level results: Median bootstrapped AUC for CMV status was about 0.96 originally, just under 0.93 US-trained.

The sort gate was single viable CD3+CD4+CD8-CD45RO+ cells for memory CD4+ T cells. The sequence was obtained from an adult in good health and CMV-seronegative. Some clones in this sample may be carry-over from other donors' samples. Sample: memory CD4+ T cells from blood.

The CDR3 DNA is TGTGCCAGCAGCTTAGGCGACGGGGGGCTCTACGAGCAGTACTTC. Translating it yields CASSLGDGGLYEQYF. V is TRBV7-2 and J is TRBJ2-7; D possibly corresponds to TRBD2 (7 bases). The CDR3 consists of 15 residues. Looked up from germline, CDR1 is SGHTA and CDR2 is FQGNSA. V lost 1 base and J lost 3, with 13 bases in between. Filled out from reference TRBV7-2 and TRBJ2-7, the complete variable domain reads GAGVSQSPSNKVTEKGKDVELRCDPISGHTALYWYRQSLGQGLEFLIYFQGNSAPDKSGLPSDRFSAERTGGSVSTLTIQRTQQEDSAVYLCASSLGDGGLYEQYFGPGTRLTVT.